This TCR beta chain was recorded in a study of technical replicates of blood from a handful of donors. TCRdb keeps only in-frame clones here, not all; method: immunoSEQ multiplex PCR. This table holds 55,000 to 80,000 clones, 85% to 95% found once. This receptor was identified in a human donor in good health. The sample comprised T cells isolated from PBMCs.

The CDR3 reads CAWSFGVYNEQFF. As DNA, the CDR3 is TGTGCCTGGAGTTTCGGGGTATACAATGAGCAGTTCTTC. The chain carries TRBV30 and TRBJ2-1, with a possible D match to TRBD2 (5 bases). CDR1 and CDR2 (germline): GTSNPN, SVGIG (reference sequence). Trimming stripped 2 bases from V and 4 bases from J, with 9 bases between. The CDR3 is 13 amino acids.